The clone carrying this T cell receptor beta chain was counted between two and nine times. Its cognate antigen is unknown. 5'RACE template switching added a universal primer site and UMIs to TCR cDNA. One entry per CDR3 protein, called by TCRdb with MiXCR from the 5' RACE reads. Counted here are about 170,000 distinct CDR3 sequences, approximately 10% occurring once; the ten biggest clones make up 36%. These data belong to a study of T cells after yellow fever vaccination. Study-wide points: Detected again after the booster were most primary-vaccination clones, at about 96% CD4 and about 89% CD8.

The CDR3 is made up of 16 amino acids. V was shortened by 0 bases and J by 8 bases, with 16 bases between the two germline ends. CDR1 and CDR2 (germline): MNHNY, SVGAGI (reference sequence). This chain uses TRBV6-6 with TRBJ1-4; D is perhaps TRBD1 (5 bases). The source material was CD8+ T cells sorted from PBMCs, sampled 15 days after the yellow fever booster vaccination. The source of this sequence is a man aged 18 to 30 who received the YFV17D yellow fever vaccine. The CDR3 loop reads CASSYSVLGRGEKLFF. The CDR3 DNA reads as TGTGCCAGCAGTTACTCGGTCCTGGGGCGCGGGGAAAAACTGTTTTTT.